This TCR beta chain emerged from a study of T cell responses to AZD1222 COVID-19 vaccine. Measured with immunoSEQ multiplex PCR; TCRdb has only the in-frame clones, and not every one. The sample yields 200,000 to 250,000 clones, around 94% seen once. With regard to this clone: Antigen unknown.

Study-level findings and limits: Samples come after the peak T cell response, not at day 14.

Sequenced here: peripheral blood, sampled 28 days after the second dose of the MenACWY control vaccine. The sequence was obtained from an adult who received the MenACWY meningococcal vaccine as a control.

CDR3 loop: CASSQALGIEYGYTF. The CDR3 DNA reads as TGTGCCAGCAGCCAAGCATTGGGGATAGAGTATGGCTACACCTTC. V usage is TRBV4-2 and J usage is TRBJ1-2; unclear D gene. Trimming left V 1 base short and J 5 bases short, with 14 bases between. The CDR3 length is 15 residues. From germline, CDR1 is LGHNA and CDR2 YNFKEQ.